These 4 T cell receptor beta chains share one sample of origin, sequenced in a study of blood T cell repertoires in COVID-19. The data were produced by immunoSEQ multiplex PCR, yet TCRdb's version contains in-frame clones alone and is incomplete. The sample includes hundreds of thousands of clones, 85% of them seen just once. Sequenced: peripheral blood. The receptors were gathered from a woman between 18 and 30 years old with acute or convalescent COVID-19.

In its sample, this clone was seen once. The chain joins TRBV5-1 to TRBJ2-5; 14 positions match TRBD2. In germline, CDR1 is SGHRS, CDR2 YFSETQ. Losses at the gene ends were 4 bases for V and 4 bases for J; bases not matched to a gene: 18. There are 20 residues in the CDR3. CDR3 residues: CASSGIPGTSGRAGGETQYF. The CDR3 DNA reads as TGCGCCAGCAGCGGGATACCCGGGACTAGCGGGAGAGCGGGGGGAGAGACCCAGTACTTC.

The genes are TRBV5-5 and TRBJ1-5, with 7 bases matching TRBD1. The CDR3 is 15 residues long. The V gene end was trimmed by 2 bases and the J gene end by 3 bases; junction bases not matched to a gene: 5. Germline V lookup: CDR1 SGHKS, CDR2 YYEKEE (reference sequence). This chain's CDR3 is CASSFGTAYNQPQHF. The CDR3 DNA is TGTGCCAGCAGCTTTGGGACAGCTTACAATCAGCCCCAGCATTTT.

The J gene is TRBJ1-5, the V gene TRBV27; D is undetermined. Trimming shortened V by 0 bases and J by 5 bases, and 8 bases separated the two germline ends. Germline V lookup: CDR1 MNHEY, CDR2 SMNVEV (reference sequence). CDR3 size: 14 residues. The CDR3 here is CASSLSASHQPQHF. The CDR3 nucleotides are TGTGCCAGCAGTTTATCGGCATCTCATCAGCCCCAGCATTTT.

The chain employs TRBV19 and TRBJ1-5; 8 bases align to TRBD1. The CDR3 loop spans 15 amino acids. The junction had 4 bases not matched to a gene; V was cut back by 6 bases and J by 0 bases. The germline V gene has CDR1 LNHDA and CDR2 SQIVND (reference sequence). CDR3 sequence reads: CASSGTGYSNQPQHF. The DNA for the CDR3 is TGTGCCAGTAGCGGGACAGGCTATAGCAATCAGCCCCAGCATTTT.